This T cell receptor beta chain was recovered during a study of T-cell reconstitution after alpha-beta-depleted transplantation in children. This CDR3 is 17 amino acids long. CDR1 and CDR2 (germline): MNHNS, SASEGT. With 4 bases removed from V and 2 bases from J, the gap between germline ends came to 20 bases. TCRbeta library construction was performed incorporating unique molecular identifiers. From the PCR reads, TCRdb called clonotypes with MiXCR, one entry per CDR3 protein. The sample carries 250,000 to 350,000 distinct CDR3 sequences, roughly 9.5% recorded once. This clonotype has ten or more counts.

The specimen comprised PBMCs from the stem cell graft donor, sampled from the stem cell graft. The chain couples TRBV6-1 to TRBJ1-2; no clear D. The receptor's source is a human donor who donated a stem cell graft to a child with SCID. This CDR3 is CASSGNNPEGMNYGYTF. In DNA, the CDR3 is TGTGCCAGCAGTGGAAATAACCCCGAGGGCATGAACTATGGCTACACCTTC.